The 10 T cell receptor beta chains below all came from one sample that was sequenced in a study of blood T cell repertoires in COVID-19. Generated by immunoSEQ multiplex PCR, the TCRdb table keeps only in-frame clones and is missing some. The table records 150,000 or so clones, 84% of them present only once. Sequencing was done on a sample of peripheral blood. The receptors stem from a human donor in a cohort sampled during active COVID-19.

The gene calls are TRBV7-2 and TRBJ1-3, with TRBD1 matching 9 bases. Trimming cost V 5 bases and J 3 bases; bases outside gene matches: 5. The CDR3 has 15 residues. The germline gives CDR1 SGHTA, CDR2 FQGNSA. CDR3 residues: CASSQTGGFGNTIYF. For the CDR3, the DNA is TGTGCCAGCAGCCAGACAGGGGGTTTTGGAAACACCATATATTTT.

V is TRBV10-3 and J is TRBJ1-1; TRBD1 agrees at 11 bases. CDR3 length: 14 residues. The V segment lost 6 bases and the J segment 1 base; nucleotides outside the gene matches: 1. In germline, CDR1 is ENHRY, CDR2 SYGVKD. The CDR3 nucleotides are TGTGCCATCAGAGGGACAGGGGGGAACACTGAAGCTTTCTTT. This translates into CAIRGTGGNTEAFF.

This clone has a single count. V usage is TRBV11-2 and J usage is TRBJ1-6, with 8 bases matching TRBD1. In germline, CDR1 is SGHAT, CDR2 FQNNGV. The CDR3 consists of 14 residues. V was clipped by 5 bases and J by 11 bases; unmatched bases: 8. CDR3 sequence (DNA): TGTGCCAGCAGCCCCGTAGGACAGGGACCACCCCTCCACTTT. Protein: CASSPVGQGPPLHF.

In nucleotides, the CDR3 is TGTGCCAGCAGCCGGACTAGCGGGGGGGTGAAAGATACGCAGTATTTT. This gives the protein CASSRTSGGVKDTQYF. This chain connects TRBV7-2 to TRBJ2-3; 15 nucleotides line up with TRBD2. This CDR3 has 16 residues. Per the germline V gene, CDR1 is SGHTA and CDR2 is FQGNSA. Trimming removed 5 bases from V and 5 bases from J; junction bases left unmatched: 5. Full variable domain (outside the CDR3, taken from reference TRBV7-2 and TRBJ2-3): GAGVSQSPSNKVTEKGKDVELRCDPISGHTALYWYRQSLGQGLEFLIYFQGNSAPDKSGLPSDRFSAERTGGSVSTLTIQRTQQEDSAVYLCASSRTSGGVKDTQYFGPGTRLTVL.

The gene calls are TRBV5-4 and TRBJ2-2; tentatively, D is TRBD1 (6 bases). The CDR3 extends over 15 amino acids. The V gene's germline CDR1 is SGHNT and CDR2 YYREEE (reference sequence). Trimming cost V 4 bases and J 7 bases, with 17 bases left between them. The CDR3 nucleotides read TGTGCCAGCAGCACCGACAGGAGCCCGGGCGGGGAGCTGTTTTTT. This sequence encodes CASSTDRSPGGELFF.

The V call is TRBV7-2, the J call TRBJ2-1, with a possible D match to TRBD1 (6 bases). The ends were cut back, 5 bases at V and 10 bases at J, with 15 bases in the middle. Germline V gene lookup returns CDR1 SGHTA and CDR2 FQGNSA. The CDR3 totals 13 residues. CDR3 residues: CASSPSTGTEQFF. In DNA form, the CDR3 reads TGTGCCAGCAGCCCCTCAACGGGGACAGAGCAGTTCTTC.

There are a few counts of this clone. The chain recombines TRBV14 with TRBJ2-2; 8 bases are shared with TRBD2. From germline, CDR1 is SGHDN and CDR2 FVKESK. The CDR3 loop spans 16 amino acids. Trimming took 2 bases from V and 2 from J; bases not matched to a gene: 4. CDR3 region: CASSQYSGGNTGELFF. As DNA, the CDR3 is TGTGCCAGCAGCCAATACAGCGGGGGTAACACCGGGGAGCTGTTTTTT.

The chain uses TRBV27 and TRBJ1-6; the D gene is possibly TRBD1 (5 bases). Trimming stripped 5 bases from V and 9 bases from J, with 14 bases between. The germline gives CDR1 MNHEY, CDR2 SMNVEV (reference sequence). The CDR3 has 14 amino acids. The CDR3 is CASSLIQDSSPLHF. The CDR3 DNA reads as TGTGCCAGCAGTCTGATACAGGATAGTTCACCCCTCCACTTT.

The chain combines TRBV4-3 with TRBJ2-1; 12 nucleotides line up with TRBD2. CDR1 is LGHNA and CDR2 is YSLEER in the germline V gene. The CDR3 sequence is 15 residues long. V was clipped by 3 bases and J by 6 bases; unmatched bases: 3. The CDR3 reads CASSHILAGGNEQFF. CDR3 nucleotide sequence: TGCGCCAGCAGCCATATACTAGCGGGGGGCAATGAGCAGTTCTTC.

The CDR3: CATPMEAFF. Here the CDR3 DNA reads TGTGCCACCCCCATGGAAGCTTTCTTT. The genes are TRBV19 and TRBJ1-1; D call uncertain. Trimming pared 10 bases from V and 8 bases from J, leaving 8 bases between. CDR1 and CDR2 from the germline V gene are LNHDA and SQIVND (reference sequence). This CDR3 has 9 residues. Based on the CDR3 plus reference TRBV19 and TRBJ1-1, the full variable domain is DGGITQSPKYLFRKEGQNVTLSCEQNLNHDAMYWYRQDPGQGLRLIYYSQIVNDFQKGDIAEGYSVSREKKESFPLTVTSAQKNPTAFYLCATPMEAFFGQGTRLTVV.